This TCR beta chain was identified during a study of tumor and adjacent non-tumor tissue in lung cancer. Germline loops: CDR1 SQVTM, CDR2 ANQGSEA. The CDR3 has 14 amino acids. The template was RNA from unsorted bulk tissue. Comment on this clonotype: One end of the junction is discordant with germline, which a read error may explain.

A modified ARM-PCR protocol with three rounds of nested PCR amplified TCRbeta. TCRdb reprocessed the multiplex PCR reads via MiXCR and lists one record per CDR3 protein. Of fewer than 130,000 distinct CDR3 sequences in the sample, 84% were seen once. The receptor was derived from a man aged 70-80 years with non-small cell lung cancer. The sequenced material came from lung tumor tissue. The chain recombines TRBV29-1 with TRBJ2-5; no reliable D call. CDR3 nucleotide sequence: TGCAGCGTCGAAGTAGTGGGAACGCAAGAGACCCAGTACTTC. Amino acids: CSVEVVGTQETQYF. Full variable domain (missing parts from reference TRBV29-1 and TRBJ2-5): SAVISQKPSRDICQRGTSLTIQCQVDSQVTMMFWYRQQPGQSLTLIATANQGSEATYESGFVIDKFPISRPNLTFSTLTVSNMSPEDSSIYLCSVEVVGTQETQYFGPGTRLLVL.